This T cell receptor (beta chain) was observed in a study of cytomegalovirus exposure and HLA in healthy donors. The study, taken as a whole, reports: Around 160 TCR beta chains were listed as cytomegalovirus-associated. Under in vitro conditions, a few CMV-associated chains were confirmed as specific for CMV antigens. The study found most TCR sequences rare, yet found some public TCRs in many donors.

The CDR3 loop spans 14 amino acids. Germline V CDR1 and CDR2: SEHNR, FQNEAQ (reference sequence). The germline V and J ends were trimmed by 2 bases and 7 bases, with 14 bases remaining between them. The repertoire was sequenced with immunoSEQ multiplex PCR; TCRdb's copy has only in-frame clones and lacks some. The sample lists about 73,000 clones; approximately 95% were seen once. Comments on this clone: Its target is not known.

The donors formed part of the 120-subject validation cohort, distinct from the roughly 700-subject first cohort. Sequenced input: PBMCs. The source of this sequence is a man aged 18 to 30 in good health and CMV-seronegative. This rearrangement joins TRBV7-9 to TRBJ1-2; possibly TRBD1 for D (5 bases). CDR3 protein: CASSLLDLGGGYTF. Here the CDR3 DNA reads TGTGCCAGCAGCTTACTGGACCTGGGGGGTGGCTACACCTTC.